The T cell receptor (beta chain) described here comes from a study of cytomegalovirus exposure and HLA in healthy donors. This clone was counted only a few times. Antigen unknown. Unmatched junction bases numbered 10, after V lost 4 bases and J lost 0 bases. This CDR3 is built from 17 residues. Germline lookup yields CDR1 LGHNA and CDR2 YNFKEQ. The table came from immunoSEQ multiplex PCR; TCRdb's copy has only in-frame clones and leaves some out. The sample yields 71,000 or so clones, approximately 93% seen once. Study-level points and caveats: Associated with cytomegalovirus, according to the listing, were around 160 TCR beta chains. Rare TCR sequences predominated, though certain public TCRs were found in many donors. Subsequent analysis showed first-cohort TCR clusters tending to co-occur in some 110 validation repertoires.

While the first cohort had about 610 subjects, the donors belonged to the separate validation cohort of over a hundred subjects. The source material was PBMCs. The sequence derives from a woman in her late teens or twenties in good health and CMV-seropositive. The chain is built from TRBV4-2 and TRBJ2-3; TRBD1 matches at 7 bases. The CDR3 nucleotides read TGTGCCAGCAGCCTGCAATACGACAGGGCAAGCACAGATACGCAGTATTTT. It translates to CASSLQYDRASTDTQYF.